This T cell receptor beta chain was sequenced during a study of cytomegalovirus exposure and HLA in healthy donors. Overall study findings and caveats: Later on, an analysis tied about 17,000 TCR beta sequences to HLA alleles at 0.05 false discovery rate.

Turning to this clone: What it binds is not known.

The J segment lost 0 bases and the V segment lost 4 bases, leaving 8 bases of the junction unmatched. The CDR3 sequence is 18 residues long. From germline, CDR1 is SGHNT and CDR2 YYREEE (reference sequence). Use of 60 Vbeta and 13 Jbeta primers characterized the PCR. Measured with immunoSEQ multiplex PCR; TCRdb has only the in-frame clones, and not every one. The profile shows roughly 73,000 clones, roughly 82% of them singletons. This chain joins TRBV5-4 and TRBJ2-3, with 13 bases lining up with TRBD2. Sequences were obtained from PBMCs. The clonotype originates from a man between 65 and 85 years old in good health and CMV-seronegative. The chain's CDR3 is CASSKGTSGAYSTDTQYF. The CDR3 coding sequence is TGTGCCAGCAGCAAAGGGACTAGCGGGGCCTATAGCACAGATACGCAGTATTTT.